These 3 T cell receptor beta chains share one sample of origin, sequenced in a study of blood T cells in healthy people across ages. A second PCR, run for roughly 7 to 11 cycles, used a sample-barcoded 5' primer plus a J-beta primer mix. TCRdb processed the 5' RACE reads anew with MiXCR; each CDR3 protein has one entry. Of about 650,000 distinct CDR3 sequences in the sample, about 30% are singletons; the top ten hold approximately 15%. The specimen sequenced was blood. Source of these receptors: a woman aged 80 or older in good health.

The chain employs TRBV28 and TRBJ2-2; 7 bases match TRBD1. The CDR3 consists of 15 residues. Trimming cost V 6 bases and J 4 bases; bases outside gene matches: 8. The germline gives CDR1 MDHEN, CDR2 SYDVKM. CDR3: CASRKQGVVTGELFF. For the CDR3, the DNA is TGTGCCAGCAGGAAGCAGGGGGTTGTCACCGGGGAGCTGTTTTTT.

This clonotype has just a few counts. The chain combines TRBV7-9 with TRBJ1-1; D gene ambiguous. Per the germline V gene, CDR1 is SEHNR and CDR2 is FQNEAQ (reference sequence). The CDR3 covers 14 residues. Between the trimmed V and J ends, which lost 3 bases and 1 base, there was a span of 9 bases. CDR3 nucleotides: TGTGCCAGCAGCTTCCTTTCGGCGAACACTGAAGCTTTCTTT. Its translation is CASSFLSANTEAFF.

The rearrangement links TRBV7-2 to TRBJ2-4, with 9 bases matching TRBD1. The V and J ends lost 3 bases and 9 bases, in that order; junction bases with no gene match: 3. The length of the CDR3 is 13 residues. Germline V lookup: CDR1 SGHTA, CDR2 FQGNSA. The CDR3 sequence is CASSFGTGSIQYF. Written as DNA, the CDR3 is TGTGCCAGCAGCTTCGGGACAGGGAGCATTCAGTACTTC. Full variable domain (missing parts from reference TRBV7-2 and TRBJ2-4): GAGVSQSPSNKVTEKGKDVELRCDPISGHTALYWYRQSLGQGLEFLIYFQGNSAPDKSGLPSDRFSAERTGGSVSTLTIQRTQQEDSAVYLCASSFGTGSIQYFGAGTRLSVL.